What follows describes a single T cell receptor beta chain. Its antigen is as yet unknown. TCRdb's copy holds only in-frame clones and misses some; the assay was immunoSEQ multiplex PCR. In the table there are 10,000 to 13,000 clones, about 64% of which are singletons. This entry comes from a study of T cell repertoires in urothelial bladder cancer. Study-level findings and limits: Carcinoma specimens had fewer T cells than benign specimens. Infiltrating lymphocytes: median around 2% in carcinoma versus approximately 13% in benign specimens.

V was clipped by 5 bases and J by 2 bases, with 19 bases between them. Germline lookup yields CDR1 SNHLY and CDR2 FYNNEI. The CDR3 loop spans 16 amino acids. The chain uses TRBV2 and TRBJ2-7; a possible D gene is TRBD2 (6 bases). The sequence came from a human donor with a benign inflammatory bladder lesion. Sequencing was performed on tumor-infiltrating cells from bladder cancer. CDR3 protein: CASSLQLRGSTYEQYF. In DNA, the CDR3 is TGTGCCAGCAGTCTTCAGTTACGGGGGTCTACCTACGAGCAGTACTTC.